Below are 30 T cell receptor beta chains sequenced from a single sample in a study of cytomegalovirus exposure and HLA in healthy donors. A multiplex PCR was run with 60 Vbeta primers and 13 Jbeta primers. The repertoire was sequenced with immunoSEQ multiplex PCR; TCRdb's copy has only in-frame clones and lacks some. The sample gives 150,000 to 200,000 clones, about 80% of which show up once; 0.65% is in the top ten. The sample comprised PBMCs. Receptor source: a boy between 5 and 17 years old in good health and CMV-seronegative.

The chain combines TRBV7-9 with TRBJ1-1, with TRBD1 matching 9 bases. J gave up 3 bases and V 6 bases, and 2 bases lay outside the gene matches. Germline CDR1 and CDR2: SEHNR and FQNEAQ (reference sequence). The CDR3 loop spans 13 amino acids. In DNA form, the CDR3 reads TGTGCCAGCAGGGGACAGGGAGACACTGAAGCTTTCTTT. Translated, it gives CASRGQGDTEAFF.

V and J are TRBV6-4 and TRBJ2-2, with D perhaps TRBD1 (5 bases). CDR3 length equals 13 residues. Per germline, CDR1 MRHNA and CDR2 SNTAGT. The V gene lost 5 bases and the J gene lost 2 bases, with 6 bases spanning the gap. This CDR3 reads CASSRTNTGELFF. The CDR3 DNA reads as TGTGCCAGCAGTCGGACAAACACCGGGGAGCTGTTTTTT.

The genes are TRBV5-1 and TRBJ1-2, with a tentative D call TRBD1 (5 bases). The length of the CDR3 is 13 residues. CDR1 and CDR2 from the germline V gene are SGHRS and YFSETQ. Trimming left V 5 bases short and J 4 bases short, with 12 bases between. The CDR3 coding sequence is TGCGCCAGCAGTCCCGACAGTCTCTATGGCTACACCTTC. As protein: CASSPDSLYGYTF.

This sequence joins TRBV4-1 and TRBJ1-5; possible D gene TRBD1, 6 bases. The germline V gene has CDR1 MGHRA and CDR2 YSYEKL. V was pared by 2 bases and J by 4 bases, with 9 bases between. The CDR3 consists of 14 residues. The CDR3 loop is CASSQYRENQPQHF. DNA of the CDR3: TGCGCCAGCAGCCAATACAGGGAGAATCAGCCCCAGCATTTT.

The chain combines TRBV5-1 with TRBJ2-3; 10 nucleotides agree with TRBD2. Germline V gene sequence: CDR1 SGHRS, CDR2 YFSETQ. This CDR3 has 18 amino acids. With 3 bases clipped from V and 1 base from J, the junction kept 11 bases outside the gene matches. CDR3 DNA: TGCGCCAGCAGCTCAGAGACAACAGGGACTAGCGGCACAGATACGCAGTATTTT. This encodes CASSSETTGTSGTDTQYF. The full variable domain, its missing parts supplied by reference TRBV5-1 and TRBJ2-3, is KAGVTQTPRYLIKTRGQQVTLSCSPISGHRSVSWYQQTPGQGLQFLFEYFSETQRNKGNFPGRFSGRQFSNSRSEMNVSTLELGDSALYLCASSSETTGTSGTDTQYFGPGTRLTVL.

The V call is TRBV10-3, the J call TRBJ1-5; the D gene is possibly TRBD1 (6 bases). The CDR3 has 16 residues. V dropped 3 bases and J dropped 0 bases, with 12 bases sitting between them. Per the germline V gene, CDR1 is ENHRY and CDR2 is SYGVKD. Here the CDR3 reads CAISDPRGGSNQPQHF. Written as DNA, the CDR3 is TGTGCCATCAGTGATCCCAGGGGTGGTAGCAATCAGCCCCAGCATTTT.

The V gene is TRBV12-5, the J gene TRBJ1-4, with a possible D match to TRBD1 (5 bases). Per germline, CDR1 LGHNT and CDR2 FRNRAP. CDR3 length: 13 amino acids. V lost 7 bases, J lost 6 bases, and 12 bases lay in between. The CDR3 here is CASAGVAYEKLFF. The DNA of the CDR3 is TGTGCTAGTGCGGGGGTGGCGTATGAAAAACTGTTTTTT.

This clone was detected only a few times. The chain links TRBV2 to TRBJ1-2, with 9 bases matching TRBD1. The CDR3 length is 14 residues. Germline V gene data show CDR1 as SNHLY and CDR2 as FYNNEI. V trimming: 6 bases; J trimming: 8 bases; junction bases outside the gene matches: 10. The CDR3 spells CASRMGDRVEGYTF. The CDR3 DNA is TGTGCCAGCAGGATGGGGGACAGGGTTGAAGGCTACACCTTC.

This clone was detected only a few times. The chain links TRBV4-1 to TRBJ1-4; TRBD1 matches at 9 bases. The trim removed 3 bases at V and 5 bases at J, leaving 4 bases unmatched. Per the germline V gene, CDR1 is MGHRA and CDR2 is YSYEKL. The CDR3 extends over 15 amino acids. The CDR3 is CASSHSGQGNEKLFF. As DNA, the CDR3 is TGCGCCAGCAGCCACTCGGGACAGGGAAATGAAAAACTGTTTTTT.

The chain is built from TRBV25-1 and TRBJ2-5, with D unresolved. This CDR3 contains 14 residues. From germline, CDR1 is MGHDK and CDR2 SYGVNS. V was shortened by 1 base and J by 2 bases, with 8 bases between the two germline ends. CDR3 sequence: CASSESGVQETQYF. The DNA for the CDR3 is TGTGCCAGCAGTGAATCGGGTGTACAAGAGACCCAGTACTTC.

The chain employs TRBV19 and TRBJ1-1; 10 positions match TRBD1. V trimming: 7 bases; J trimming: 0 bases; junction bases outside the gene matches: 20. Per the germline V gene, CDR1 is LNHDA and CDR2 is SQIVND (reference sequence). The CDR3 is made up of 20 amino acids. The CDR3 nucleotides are TGTGCCAGTACCCCCCCGTGGCCCGGGACAGGGGTCCGGGTGAACACTGAAGCTTTCTTT. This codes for CASTPPWPGTGVRVNTEAFF.

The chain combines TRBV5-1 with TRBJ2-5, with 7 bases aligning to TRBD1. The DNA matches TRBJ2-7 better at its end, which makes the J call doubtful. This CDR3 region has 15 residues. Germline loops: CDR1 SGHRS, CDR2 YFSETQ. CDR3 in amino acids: CASRYGQVTSYEQYF. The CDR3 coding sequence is TGCGCCAGCAGATATGGACAGGTGACATCCTACGAGCAGTACTTC.

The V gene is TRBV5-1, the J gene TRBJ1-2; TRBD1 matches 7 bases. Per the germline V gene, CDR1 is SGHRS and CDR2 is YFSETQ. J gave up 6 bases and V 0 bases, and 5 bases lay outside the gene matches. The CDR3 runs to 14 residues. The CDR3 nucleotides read TGCGCCAGCAGCTTGGAACAGGGGTCTGATGGCTACACCTTC. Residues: CASSLEQGSDGYTF.

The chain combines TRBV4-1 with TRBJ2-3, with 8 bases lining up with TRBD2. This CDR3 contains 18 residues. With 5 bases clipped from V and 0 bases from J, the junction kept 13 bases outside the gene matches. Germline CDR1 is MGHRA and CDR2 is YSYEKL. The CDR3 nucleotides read TGCGCCAGCAGCTTATCCCATTTAGCGGGAACTAGCACAGATACGCAGTATTTT. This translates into CASSLSHLAGTSTDTQYF.

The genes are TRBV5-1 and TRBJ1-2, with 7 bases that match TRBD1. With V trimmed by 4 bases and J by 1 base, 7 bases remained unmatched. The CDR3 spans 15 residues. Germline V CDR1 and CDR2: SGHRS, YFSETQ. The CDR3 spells CASSDNRGLNYGYTF. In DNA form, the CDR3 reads TGCGCCAGCAGCGATAACAGGGGCCTTAACTATGGCTACACCTTC.

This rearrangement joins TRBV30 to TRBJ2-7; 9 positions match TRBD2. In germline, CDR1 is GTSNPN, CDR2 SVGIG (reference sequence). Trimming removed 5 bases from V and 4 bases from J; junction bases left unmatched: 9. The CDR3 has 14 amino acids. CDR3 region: CAWARGGRAYEQYF. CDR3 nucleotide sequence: TGTGCCTGGGCTCGCGGCGGGAGGGCTTACGAGCAGTACTTC.

The CDR3 here is CASSLIPRVEQYF. CDR3 bases: TGTGCCAGCAGCTTAATACCCCGCGTAGAGCAGTACTTC. V is TRBV7-3 and J is TRBJ2-7, with D unclear. Deletions cut 1 base from V and 7 bases from J, with 11 bases between. Germline-derived CDR1 and CDR2 are SGHTA and FQGTGA. CDR3 length: 13 residues. The complete variable domain, with remaining parts taken from reference TRBV7-3 and TRBJ2-7, reads GAGVSQTPSNKVTEKGKYVELRCDPISGHTALYWYRQSLGQGPEFLIYFQGTGAADDSGLPNDRFFAVRPEGSVSTLKIQRTERGDSAVYLCASSLIPRVEQYFGPGTRLTVT.

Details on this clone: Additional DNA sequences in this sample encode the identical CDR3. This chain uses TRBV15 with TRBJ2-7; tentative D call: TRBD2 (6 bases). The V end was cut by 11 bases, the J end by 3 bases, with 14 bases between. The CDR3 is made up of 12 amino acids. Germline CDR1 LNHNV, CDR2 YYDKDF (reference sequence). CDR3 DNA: TGTGCCGTAGGGACGGGGGTCTACGAGCAGTACTTC. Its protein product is CAVGTGVYEQYF.

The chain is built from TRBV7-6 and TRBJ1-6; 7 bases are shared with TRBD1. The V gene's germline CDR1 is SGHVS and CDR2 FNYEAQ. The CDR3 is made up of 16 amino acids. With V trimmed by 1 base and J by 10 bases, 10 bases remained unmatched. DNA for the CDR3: TGTGCCAGCAGCTTAGAAGACAACAGGGGTAGGTCACCCCTCCACTTT. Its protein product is CASSLEDNRGRSPLHF.

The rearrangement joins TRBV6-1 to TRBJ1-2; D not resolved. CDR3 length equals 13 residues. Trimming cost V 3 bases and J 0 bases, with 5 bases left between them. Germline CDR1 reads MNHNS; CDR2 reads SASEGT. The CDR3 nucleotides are TGTGCCAGCAGTGAGCCGGCTAACTATGGCTACACCTTC. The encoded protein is CASSEPANYGYTF.

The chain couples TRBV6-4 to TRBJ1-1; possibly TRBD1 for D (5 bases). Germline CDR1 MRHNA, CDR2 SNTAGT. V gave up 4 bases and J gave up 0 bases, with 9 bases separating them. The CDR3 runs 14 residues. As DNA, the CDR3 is TGTGCCAGCAGTGTCGACAGTCTGAACACTGAAGCTTTCTTT. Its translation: CASSVDSLNTEAFF.

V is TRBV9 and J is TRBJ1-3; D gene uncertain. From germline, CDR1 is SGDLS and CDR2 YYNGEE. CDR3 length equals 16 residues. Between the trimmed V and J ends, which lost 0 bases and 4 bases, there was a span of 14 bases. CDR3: CASSVGGRLRGNTIYF. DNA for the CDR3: TGTGCCAGCAGCGTAGGTGGCAGGCTAAGGGGAAACACCATATATTTT.

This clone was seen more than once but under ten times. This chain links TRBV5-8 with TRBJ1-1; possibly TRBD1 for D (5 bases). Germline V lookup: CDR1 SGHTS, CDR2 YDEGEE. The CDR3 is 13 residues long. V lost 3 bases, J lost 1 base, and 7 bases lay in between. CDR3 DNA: TGTGCCAGCAGCTGGGGGGGGAACACTGAAGCTTTCTTT. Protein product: CASSWGGNTEAFF.

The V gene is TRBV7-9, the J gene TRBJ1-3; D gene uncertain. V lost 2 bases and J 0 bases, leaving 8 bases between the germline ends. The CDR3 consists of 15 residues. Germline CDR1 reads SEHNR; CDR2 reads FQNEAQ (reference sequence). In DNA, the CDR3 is TGTGCCAGCAGCTTAATGGAGTACTCTGGAAACACCATATATTTT. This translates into CASSLMEYSGNTIYF.

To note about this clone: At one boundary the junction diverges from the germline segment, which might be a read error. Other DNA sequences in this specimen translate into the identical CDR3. CDR3 loop: CASSQQTLSYEQYF. Here the CDR3 DNA reads TGTGCCAGCAGCCAACAGACTCTCTCCTACGAACAGTACTTC. The V and J genes are TRBV4-2 and TRBJ2-7; D remains ambiguous. The CDR3 covers 14 residues. Germline CDR1 and CDR2: LGHNA and YNFKEQ.

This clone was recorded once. CDR3 DNA sequence: TGTGCCAGCAGCCAAGCCCCACTAGCGGGGGTCCTCACAGATACGCAGTATTTT. It specifies CASSQAPLAGVLTDTQYF. This chain connects TRBV7-3 to TRBJ2-3; 11 bases map to TRBD2. Germline CDR1 and CDR2: SGHTA and FQGTGA. The CDR3 runs 18 residues. With 5 bases clipped from V and 2 bases from J, the junction kept 12 bases outside the gene matches.

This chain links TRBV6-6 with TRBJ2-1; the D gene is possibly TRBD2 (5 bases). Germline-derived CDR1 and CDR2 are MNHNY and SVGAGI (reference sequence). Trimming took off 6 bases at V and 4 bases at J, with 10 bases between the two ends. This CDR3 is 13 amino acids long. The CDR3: CASSPGLYNEQFF. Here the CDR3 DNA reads TGTGCCAGCAGCCCAGGACTGTACAATGAGCAGTTCTTC.

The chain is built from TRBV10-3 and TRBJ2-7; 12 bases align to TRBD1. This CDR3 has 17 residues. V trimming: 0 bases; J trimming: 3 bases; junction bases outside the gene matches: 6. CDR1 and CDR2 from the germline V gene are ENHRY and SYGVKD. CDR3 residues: CAISESRDRGRVYEQYF. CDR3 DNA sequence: TGTGCCATCAGTGAGTCCCGGGACAGGGGGCGCGTCTACGAGCAGTACTTC.

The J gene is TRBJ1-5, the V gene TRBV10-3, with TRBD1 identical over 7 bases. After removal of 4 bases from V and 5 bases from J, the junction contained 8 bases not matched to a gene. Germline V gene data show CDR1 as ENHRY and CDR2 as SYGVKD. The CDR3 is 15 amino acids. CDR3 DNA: TGTGCCATCAGTGGTAACAGGGGCGAGGATCAGCCCCAGCATTTT. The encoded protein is CAISGNRGEDQPQHF.

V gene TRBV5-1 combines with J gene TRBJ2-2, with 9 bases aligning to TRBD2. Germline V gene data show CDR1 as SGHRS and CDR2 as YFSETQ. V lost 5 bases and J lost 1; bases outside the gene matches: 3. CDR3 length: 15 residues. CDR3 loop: CASRPTSGNTGELFF. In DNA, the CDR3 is TGCGCCAGCAGACCGACTAGCGGGAACACCGGGGAGCTGTTTTTT.